Detailed here is one TCR beta chain. What it binds is not known. Nominally healthy donors provided the samples, though records likely missed some immune exposures. PCR employed 60 Vbeta and 13 Jbeta primers. The data were produced by immunoSEQ multiplex PCR, yet TCRdb's version contains in-frame clones alone and is incomplete. Of about 180,000 clones in the sample, around 80% are singletons; the top ten hold 1.5% to 1.7%. These data originate in a study of cytomegalovirus exposure and HLA in healthy donors. In the study overall: The early release's HLA-typed donors yielded tens of millions of unique TCRs.

Study-wide results and limits: Reports described diagnosis of cytomegalovirus status by the classifier as highly specific and sensitive. A later analysis reportedly found fewer N-insertions in an Asian-associated ancestry cluster than the roughly 730-donor mean.

This CDR3 is 11 amino acids long. Germline-derived CDR1 and CDR2 are DFQATT and SNEGSKA (reference sequence). The chain combines TRBV20-1 with TRBJ2-5, with D unresolved. The DNA end lines up better with TRBJ2-7; the J call may be wrong. The origin of this receptor is a middle-aged man in good health and CMV-seronegative. The specimen was PBMCs. The CDR3, as DNA: TGCAGTGCTAGACAGAACTACGAGCAGTACTTC. This codes for CSARQNYEQYF.